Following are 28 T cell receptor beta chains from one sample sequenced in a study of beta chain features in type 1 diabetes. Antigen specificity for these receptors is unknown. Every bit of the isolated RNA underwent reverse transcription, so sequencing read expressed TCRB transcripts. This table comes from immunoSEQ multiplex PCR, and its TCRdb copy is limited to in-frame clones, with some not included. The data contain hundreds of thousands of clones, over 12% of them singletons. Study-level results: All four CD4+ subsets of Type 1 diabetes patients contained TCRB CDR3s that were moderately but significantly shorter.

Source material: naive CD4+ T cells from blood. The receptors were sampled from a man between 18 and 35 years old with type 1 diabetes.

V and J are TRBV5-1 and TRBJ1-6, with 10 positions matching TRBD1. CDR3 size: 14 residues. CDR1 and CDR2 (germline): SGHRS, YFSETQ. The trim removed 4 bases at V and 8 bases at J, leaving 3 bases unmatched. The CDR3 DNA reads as TGCGCCAGCAGCCGACAGGGGGCTGATTCACCCCTCCACTTT. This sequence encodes CASSRQGADSPLHF. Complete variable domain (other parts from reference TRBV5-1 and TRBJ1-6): KAGVTQTPRYLIKTRGQQVTLSCSPISGHRSVSWYQQTPGQGLQFLFEYFSETQRNKGNFPGRFSGRQFSNSRSEMNVSTLELGDSALYLCASSRQGADSPLHFGNGTRLTVT.

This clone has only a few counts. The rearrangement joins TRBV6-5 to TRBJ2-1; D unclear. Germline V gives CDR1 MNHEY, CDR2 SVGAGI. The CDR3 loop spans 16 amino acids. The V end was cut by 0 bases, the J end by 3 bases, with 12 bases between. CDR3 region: CASSYSSQALYNEQFF. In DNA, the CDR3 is TGTGCCAGCAGTTACTCGAGCCAGGCTCTCTACAATGAGCAGTTCTTC.

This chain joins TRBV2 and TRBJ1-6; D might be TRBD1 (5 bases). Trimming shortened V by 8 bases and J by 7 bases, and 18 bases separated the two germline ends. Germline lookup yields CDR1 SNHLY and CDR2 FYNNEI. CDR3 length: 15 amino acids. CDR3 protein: CASGPRQGGNSPLHF. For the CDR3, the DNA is TGTGCCAGCGGCCCAAGGCAGGGAGGGAATTCACCCCTCCACTTT.

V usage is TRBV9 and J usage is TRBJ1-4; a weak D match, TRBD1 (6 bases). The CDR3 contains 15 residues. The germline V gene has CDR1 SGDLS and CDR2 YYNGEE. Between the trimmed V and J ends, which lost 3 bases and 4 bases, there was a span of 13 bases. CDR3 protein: CASSAVAGVNEKLFF. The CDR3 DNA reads TGTGCCAGCAGCGCGGTTGCAGGGGTTAATGAAAAACTGTTTTTT.

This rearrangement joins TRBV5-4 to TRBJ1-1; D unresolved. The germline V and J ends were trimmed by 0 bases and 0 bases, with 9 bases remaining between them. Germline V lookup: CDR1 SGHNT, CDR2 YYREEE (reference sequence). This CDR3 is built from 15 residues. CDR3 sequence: CASSLAEPVNTEAFF. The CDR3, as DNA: TGTGCCAGCAGCTTGGCCGAGCCCGTGAACACTGAAGCTTTCTTT.

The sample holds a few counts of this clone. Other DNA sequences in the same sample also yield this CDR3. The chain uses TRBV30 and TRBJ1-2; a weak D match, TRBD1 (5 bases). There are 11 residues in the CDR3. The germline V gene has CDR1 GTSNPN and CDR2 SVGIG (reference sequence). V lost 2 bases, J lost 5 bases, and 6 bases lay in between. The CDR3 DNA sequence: TGTGCCTGGAGTCCAGGGTATGGCTACACCTTC. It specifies CAWSPGYGYTF.

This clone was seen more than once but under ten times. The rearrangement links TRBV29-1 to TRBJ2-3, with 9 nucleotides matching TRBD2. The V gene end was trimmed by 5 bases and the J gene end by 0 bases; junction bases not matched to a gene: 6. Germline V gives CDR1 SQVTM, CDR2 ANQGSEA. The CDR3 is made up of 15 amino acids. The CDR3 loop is CSVRRLAESTDTQYF. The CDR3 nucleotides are TGCAGCGTTAGGAGACTAGCGGAGAGCACAGATACGCAGTATTTT.

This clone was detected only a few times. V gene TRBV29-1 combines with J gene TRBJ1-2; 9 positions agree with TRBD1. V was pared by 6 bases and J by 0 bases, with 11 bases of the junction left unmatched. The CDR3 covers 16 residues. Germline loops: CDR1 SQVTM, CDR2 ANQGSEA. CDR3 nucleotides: TGCAGCGTCCGTATAGGACAGGGGCCGACTAACTATGGCTACACCTTC. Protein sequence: CSVRIGQGPTNYGYTF.

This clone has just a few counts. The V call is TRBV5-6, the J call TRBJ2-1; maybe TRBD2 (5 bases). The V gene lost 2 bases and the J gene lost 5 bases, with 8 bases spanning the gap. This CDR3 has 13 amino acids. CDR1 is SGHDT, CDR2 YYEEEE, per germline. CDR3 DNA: TGTGCCAGCAGCTTAACCGGGGACAATGAGCAGTTCTTC. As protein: CASSLTGDNEQFF.

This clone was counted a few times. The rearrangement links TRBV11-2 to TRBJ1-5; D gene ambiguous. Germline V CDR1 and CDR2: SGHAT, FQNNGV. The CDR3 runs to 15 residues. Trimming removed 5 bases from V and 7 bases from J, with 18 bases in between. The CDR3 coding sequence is TGTGCCAGCAGCCCCGACCCCGTCTCTGGGCAGCCCCAGCATTTT. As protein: CASSPDPVSGQPQHF.

CDR3 nucleotides: TGTGCCAGCTCACCACGTGCGGGAGGGCCCTCTTACTCCTACGAGCAGTACTTC. Amino acid sequence: CASSPRAGGPSYSYEQYF. This chain uses TRBV18 with TRBJ2-7, with 9 nucleotides matching TRBD2. Germline CDR1 KGHSH, CDR2 LQKENI. The junction had 10 bases not matched to a gene; V was cut back by 1 base and J by 0 bases. This CDR3 is 18 amino acids long.

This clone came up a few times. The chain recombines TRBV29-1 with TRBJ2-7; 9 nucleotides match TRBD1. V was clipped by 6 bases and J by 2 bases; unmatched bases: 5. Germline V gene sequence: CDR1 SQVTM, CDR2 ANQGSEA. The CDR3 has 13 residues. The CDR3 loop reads CSVAGTGTYEQYF. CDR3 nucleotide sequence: TGCAGCGTCGCTGGGACAGGGACCTACGAGCAGTACTTC.

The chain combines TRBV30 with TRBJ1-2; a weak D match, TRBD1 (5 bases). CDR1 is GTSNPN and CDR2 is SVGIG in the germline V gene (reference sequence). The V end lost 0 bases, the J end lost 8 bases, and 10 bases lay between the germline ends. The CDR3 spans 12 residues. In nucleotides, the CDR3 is TGTGCCTGGAGTGTCACAGGATACGGCTACACCTTC. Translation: CAWSVTGYGYTF.

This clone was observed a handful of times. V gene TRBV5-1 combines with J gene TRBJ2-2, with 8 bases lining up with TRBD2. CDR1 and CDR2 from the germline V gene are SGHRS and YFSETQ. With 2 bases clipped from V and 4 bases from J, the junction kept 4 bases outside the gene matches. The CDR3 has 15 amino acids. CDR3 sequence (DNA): TGCGCCAGCAGCTTTAGCGGGGAGCGCACCGGGGAGCTGTTTTTT. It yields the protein CASSFSGERTGELFF.

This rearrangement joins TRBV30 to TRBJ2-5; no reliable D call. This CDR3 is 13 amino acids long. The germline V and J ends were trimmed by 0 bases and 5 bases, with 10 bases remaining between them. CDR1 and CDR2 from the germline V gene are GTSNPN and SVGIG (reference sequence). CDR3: CAWSVVGRETQYF. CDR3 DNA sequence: TGTGCCTGGAGTGTAGTGGGTCGGGAGACCCAGTACTTC.

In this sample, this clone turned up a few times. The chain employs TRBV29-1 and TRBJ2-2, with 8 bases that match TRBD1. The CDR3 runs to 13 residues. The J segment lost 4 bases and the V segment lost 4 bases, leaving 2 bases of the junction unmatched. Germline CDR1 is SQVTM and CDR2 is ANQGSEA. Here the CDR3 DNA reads TGCAGCGTTGGACAGGGGCCCACCGGGGAGCTGTTTTTT. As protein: CSVGQGPTGELFF.

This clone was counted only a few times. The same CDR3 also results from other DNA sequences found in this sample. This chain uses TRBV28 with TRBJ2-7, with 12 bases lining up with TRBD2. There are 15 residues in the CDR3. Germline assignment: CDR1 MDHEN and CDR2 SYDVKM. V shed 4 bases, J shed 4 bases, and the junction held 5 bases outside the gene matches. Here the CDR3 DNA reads TGTGCCAGCAGTTCTGCCGGGACTAGCGGGTACGAGCAGTACTTC. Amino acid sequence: CASSSAGTSGYEQYF.

CDR3 nucleotide sequence: TGTGCCAGCAGCTTGCAGGTCTCTGGAAACACCATATATTTT. Protein product: CASSLQVSGNTIYF. The chain couples TRBV7-2 to TRBJ1-3; D gene ambiguous. The V end lost 3 bases, the J end lost 0 bases, and 6 bases lay between the germline ends. The germline gives CDR1 SGHTA, CDR2 FQGNSA. The CDR3 runs to 14 residues.

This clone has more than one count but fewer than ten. The chain's CDR3 is CASSSPGGIGEKLFF. CDR3 nucleotides: TGTGCCAGCAGCTCACCAGGGGGTATAGGGGAAAAACTGTTTTTT. The V call is TRBV7-9, the J call TRBJ1-4; 7 bases align to TRBD1. With 4 bases clipped from V and 8 bases from J, the junction kept 10 bases outside the gene matches. Per germline, CDR1 SEHNR and CDR2 FQNEAQ (reference sequence). This CDR3 has 15 residues.

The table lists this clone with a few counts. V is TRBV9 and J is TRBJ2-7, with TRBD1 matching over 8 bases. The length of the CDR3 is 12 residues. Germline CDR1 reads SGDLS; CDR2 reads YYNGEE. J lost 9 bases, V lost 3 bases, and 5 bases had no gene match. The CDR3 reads CASSAPGGRQYF. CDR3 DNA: TGTGCCAGCAGCGCCCCAGGGGGCAGGCAGTACTTC.

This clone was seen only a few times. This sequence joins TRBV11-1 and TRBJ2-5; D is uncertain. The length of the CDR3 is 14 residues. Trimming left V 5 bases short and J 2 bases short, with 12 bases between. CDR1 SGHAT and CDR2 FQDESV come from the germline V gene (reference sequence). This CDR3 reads CASSLPQGQETQYF. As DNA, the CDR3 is TGTGCCAGCAGCCTGCCACAAGGGCAAGAGACCCAGTACTTC.

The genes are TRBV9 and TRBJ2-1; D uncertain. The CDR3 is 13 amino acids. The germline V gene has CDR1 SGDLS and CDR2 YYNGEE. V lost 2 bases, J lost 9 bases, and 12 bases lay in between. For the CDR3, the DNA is TGTGCCAGCAGCGTCTCTCTAGTAGCTGAGCAGTTCTTC. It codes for CASSVSLVAEQFF. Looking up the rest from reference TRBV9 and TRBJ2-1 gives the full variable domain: DSGVTQTPKHLITATGQRVTLRCSPRSGDLSVYWYQQSLDQGLQFLIQYYNGEERAKGNILERFSAQQFPDLHSELNLSSLELGDSALYFCASSVSLVAEQFFGPGTRLTVL.

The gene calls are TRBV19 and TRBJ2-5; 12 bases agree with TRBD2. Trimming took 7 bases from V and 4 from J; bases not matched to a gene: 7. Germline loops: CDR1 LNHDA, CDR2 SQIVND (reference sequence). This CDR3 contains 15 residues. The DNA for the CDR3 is TGTGCCAGTACCGGGACTAGCGGGCGGTTAGAGACCCAGTACTTC. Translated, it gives CASTGTSGRLETQYF.

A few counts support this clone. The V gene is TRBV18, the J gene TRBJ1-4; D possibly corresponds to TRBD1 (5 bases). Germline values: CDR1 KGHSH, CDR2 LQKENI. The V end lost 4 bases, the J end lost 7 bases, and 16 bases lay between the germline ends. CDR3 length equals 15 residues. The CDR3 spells CASSRSGAVGEKLFF. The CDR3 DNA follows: TGTGCCAGCTCACGGTCCGGGGCCGTGGGTGAAAAACTGTTTTTT.

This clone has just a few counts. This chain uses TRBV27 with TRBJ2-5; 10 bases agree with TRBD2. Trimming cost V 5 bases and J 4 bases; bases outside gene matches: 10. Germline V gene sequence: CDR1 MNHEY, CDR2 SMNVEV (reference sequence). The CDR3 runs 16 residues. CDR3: CASSPGLIAGGETQYF. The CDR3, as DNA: TGTGCCAGCAGTCCCGGATTAATAGCGGGAGGAGAGACCCAGTACTTC.

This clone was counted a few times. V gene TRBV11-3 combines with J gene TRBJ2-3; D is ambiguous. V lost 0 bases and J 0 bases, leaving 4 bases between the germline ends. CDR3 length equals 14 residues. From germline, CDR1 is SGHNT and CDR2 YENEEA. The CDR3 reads CASSLEDSTDTQYF. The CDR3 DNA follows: TGTGCCAGCAGCTTAGAGGACAGCACAGATACGCAGTATTTT.

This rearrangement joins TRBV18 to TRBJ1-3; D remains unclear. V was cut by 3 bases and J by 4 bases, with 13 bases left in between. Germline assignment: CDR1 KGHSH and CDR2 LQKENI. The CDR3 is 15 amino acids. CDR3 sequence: CASSPSGRYGNTIYF. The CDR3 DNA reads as TGTGCCAGCTCACCTAGTGGACGGTACGGAAACACCATATATTTT.

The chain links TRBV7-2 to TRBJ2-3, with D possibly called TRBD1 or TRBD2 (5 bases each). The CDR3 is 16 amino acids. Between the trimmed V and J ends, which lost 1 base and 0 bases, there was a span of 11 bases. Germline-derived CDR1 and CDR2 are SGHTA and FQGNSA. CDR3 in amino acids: CASSLVGTPSTDTQYF. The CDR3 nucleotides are TGTGCCAGCAGCTTAGTCGGGACGCCAAGCACAGATACGCAGTATTTT.